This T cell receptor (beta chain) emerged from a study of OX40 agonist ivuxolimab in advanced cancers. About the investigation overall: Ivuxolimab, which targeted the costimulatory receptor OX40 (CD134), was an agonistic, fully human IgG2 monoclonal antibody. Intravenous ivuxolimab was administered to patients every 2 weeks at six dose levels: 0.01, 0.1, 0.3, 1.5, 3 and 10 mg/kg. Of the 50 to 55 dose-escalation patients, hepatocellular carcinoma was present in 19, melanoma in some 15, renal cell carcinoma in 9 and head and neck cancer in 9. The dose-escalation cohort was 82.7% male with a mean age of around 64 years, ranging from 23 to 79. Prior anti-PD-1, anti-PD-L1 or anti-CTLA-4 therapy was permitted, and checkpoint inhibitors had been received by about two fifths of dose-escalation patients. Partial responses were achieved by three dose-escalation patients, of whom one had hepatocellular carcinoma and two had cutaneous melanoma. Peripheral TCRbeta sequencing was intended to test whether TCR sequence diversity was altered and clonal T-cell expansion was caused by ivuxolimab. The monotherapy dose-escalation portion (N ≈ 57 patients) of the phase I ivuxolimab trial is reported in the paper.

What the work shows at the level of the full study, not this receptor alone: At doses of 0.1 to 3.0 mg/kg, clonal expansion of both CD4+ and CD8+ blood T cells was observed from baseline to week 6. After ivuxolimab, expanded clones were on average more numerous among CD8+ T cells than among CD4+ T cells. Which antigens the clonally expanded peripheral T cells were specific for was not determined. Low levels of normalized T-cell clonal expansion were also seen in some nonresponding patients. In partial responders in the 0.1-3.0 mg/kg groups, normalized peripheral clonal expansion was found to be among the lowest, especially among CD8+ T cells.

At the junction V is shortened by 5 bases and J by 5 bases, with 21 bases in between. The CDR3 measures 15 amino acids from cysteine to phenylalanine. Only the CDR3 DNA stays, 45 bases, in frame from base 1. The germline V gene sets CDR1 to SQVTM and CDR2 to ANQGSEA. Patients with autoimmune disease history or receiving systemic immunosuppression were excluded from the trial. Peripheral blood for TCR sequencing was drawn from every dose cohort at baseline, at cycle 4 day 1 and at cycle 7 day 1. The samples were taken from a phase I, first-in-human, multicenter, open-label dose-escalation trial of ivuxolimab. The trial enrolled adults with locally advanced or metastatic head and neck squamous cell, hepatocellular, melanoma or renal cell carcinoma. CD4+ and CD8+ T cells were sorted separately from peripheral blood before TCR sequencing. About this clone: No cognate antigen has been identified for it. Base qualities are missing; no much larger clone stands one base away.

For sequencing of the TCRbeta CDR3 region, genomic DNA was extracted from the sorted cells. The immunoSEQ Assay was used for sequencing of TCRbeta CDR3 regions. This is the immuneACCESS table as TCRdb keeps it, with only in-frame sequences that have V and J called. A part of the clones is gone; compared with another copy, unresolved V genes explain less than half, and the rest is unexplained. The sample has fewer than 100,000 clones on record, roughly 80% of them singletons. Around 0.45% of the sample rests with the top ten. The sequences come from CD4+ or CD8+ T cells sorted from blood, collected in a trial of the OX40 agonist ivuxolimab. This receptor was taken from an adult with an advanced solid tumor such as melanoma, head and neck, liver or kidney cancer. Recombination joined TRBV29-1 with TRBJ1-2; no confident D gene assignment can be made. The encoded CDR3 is CSVPGIGEGEYGYTF. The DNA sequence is TGCAGCGTTCCCGGCATTGGAGAGGGAGAGTATGGCTACACCTTC.